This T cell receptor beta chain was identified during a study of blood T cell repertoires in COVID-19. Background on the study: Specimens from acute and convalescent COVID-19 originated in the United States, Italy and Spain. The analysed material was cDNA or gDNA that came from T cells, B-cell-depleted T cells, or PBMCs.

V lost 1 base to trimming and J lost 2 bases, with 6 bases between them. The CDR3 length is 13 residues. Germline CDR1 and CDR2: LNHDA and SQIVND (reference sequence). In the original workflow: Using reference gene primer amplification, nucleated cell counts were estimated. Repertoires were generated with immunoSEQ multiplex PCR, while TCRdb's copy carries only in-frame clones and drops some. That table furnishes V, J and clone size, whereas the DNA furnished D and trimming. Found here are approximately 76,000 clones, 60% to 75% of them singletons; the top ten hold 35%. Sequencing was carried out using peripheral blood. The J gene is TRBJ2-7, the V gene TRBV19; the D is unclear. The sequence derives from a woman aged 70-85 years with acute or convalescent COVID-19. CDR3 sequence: CASSIAGTYEQYF. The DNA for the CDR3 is TGTGCCAGTAGTATAGCCGGTACCTACGAGCAGTACTTC.